The 10 T cell receptor beta chains below come from one sample, sequenced in a study of shared clonotypes between healthy human individuals. Assay: immunoSEQ multiplex PCR; the TCRdb copy retains only in-frame clones and omits some. The sample carries approximately 2.5 million clones, approximately 92% recorded once. Sequencing used naive CD4+ T cells sorted from blood. Subset noted: CD45RA+ positively selected. The source of these receptors is a young man in good health.

The chain combines TRBV7-6 with TRBJ2-1; weak D call: TRBD1 (5 bases). This CDR3 is built from 12 residues. CDR1 and CDR2 from the germline V gene are SGHVS and FNYEAQ. V was trimmed by 5 bases and J by 8 bases, leaving 10 bases between them. The CDR3 nucleotides are TGTGCCAGCAGCCTAGGGGCCGATGAGCAGTTCTTC. It is translated as CASSLGADEQFF.

V and J are TRBV4-1 and TRBJ1-4; D is perhaps TRBD1 (5 bases). The V and J ends lost 0 bases and 15 bases respectively, with 23 bases between them. Germline CDR1 MGHRA, CDR2 YSYEKL. The CDR3 loop spans 16 amino acids. The CDR3 loop reads CASSQDRRGRPAWVFF. DNA for the CDR3: TGCGCCAGCAGCCAAGATCGGAGGGGAAGACCGGCGTGGGTGTTTTTT.

In its sample, this clone was seen a few times. Other DNA sequences in the same sample also yield this CDR3. The V and J genes are TRBV7-2 and TRBJ1-4, with D uncertain. Germline values: CDR1 SGHTA, CDR2 FQGNSA. V lost 3 bases, J lost 7 bases, and 3 bases lay in between. There are 11 residues in the CDR3. CDR3 residues: CASSFGEKLFF. The CDR3 DNA follows: TGTGCCAGCAGCTTCGGTGAAAAACTGTTTTTT.

The chain uses TRBV7-2 and TRBJ2-3; D is possibly TRBD2 (5 bases). Per the germline V gene, CDR1 is SGHTA and CDR2 is FQGNSA. V dropped 4 bases and J dropped 4 bases, with 18 bases sitting between them. CDR3 length equals 16 residues. This CDR3 is CASSYTGYVYSDTQYF. The CDR3, as DNA: TGTGCCAGCAGCTATACGGGATACGTCTATTCAGATACGCAGTATTTT.

This chain links TRBV7-2 with TRBJ2-7, with 10 bases identical to TRBD2. The CDR3 is 15 residues long. The trim removed 3 bases at V and 5 bases at J, leaving 7 bases unmatched. The germline CDR1 and CDR2 sequences are SGHTA and FQGNSA. DNA for the CDR3: TGTGCCAGCAGCTTCCCCCTAGCGGGAGAAAACGAGCAGTACTTC. Translation: CASSFPLAGENEQYF.

The chain carries TRBV2 and TRBJ1-1, with D uncertain. Germline V lookup: CDR1 SNHLY, CDR2 FYNNEI. There are 13 residues in the CDR3. Between the trimmed V and J ends, which lost 8 bases and 4 bases, there was a span of 14 bases. In nucleotides, the CDR3 is TGTGCCAGCCATTCGGCGGGGTCCACTGAAGCTTTCTTT. Translated, it gives CASHSAGSTEAFF.

The chain recombines TRBV4-2 with TRBJ2-3, with D perhaps TRBD2 (5 bases). The CDR3 is 16 residues long. V shed 1 base and J shed 4 bases, with 15 bases lying between them. Germline CDR1 LGHNA, CDR2 YNFKEQ. The CDR3 region is CASSQGQDSSADTQYF. The CDR3 bases are TGTGCCAGCAGCCAAGGGCAGGACTCAAGCGCAGATACGCAGTATTTT.

This sequence joins TRBV6-5 and TRBJ1-4; 7 bases line up with TRBD1. The trim removed 6 bases at V and 5 bases at J, leaving 9 bases unmatched. CDR1 MNHEY and CDR2 SVGAGI come from the germline V gene. The CDR3 is 15 amino acids. The DNA of the CDR3 is TGTGCCAGCAGGATTTCCGGGACAGTAAATGAAAAACTGTTTTTT. Translated: CASRISGTVNEKLFF.

The rearrangement joins TRBV7-2 to TRBJ1-5; unclear D gene. CDR3 length: 13 amino acids. Germline loops: CDR1 SGHTA, CDR2 FQGNSA. V gave up 5 bases and J gave up 4 bases, with 9 bases separating them. CDR3: CASSQGRNQPQHF. The DNA of the CDR3 is TGTGCCAGCAGCCAAGGGAGGAATCAGCCCCAGCATTTT.

J is TRBJ1-1 and V is TRBV5-1, with D uncertain. This CDR3 comprises 15 residues. The V and J ends lost 6 bases and 1 base respectively, with 16 bases between them. Germline lookup yields CDR1 SGHRS and CDR2 YFSETQ. The CDR3 DNA is TGCGCCAGCACCTATGAACCTAGGAGGAACACTGAAGCTTTCTTT. Translation: CASTYEPRRNTEAFF.